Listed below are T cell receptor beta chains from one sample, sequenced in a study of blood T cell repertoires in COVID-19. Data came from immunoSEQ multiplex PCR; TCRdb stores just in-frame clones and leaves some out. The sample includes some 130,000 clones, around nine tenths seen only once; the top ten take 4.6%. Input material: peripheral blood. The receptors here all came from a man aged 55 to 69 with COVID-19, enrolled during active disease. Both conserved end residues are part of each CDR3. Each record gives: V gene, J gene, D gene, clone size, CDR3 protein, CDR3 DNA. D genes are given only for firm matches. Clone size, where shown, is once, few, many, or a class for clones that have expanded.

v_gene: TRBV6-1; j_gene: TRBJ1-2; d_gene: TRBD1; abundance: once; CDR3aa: CASSEGGWDRAPYGYTF; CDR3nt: TGTGCCAGCAGTGAAGGGGGATGGGACAGGGCCCCCTATGGCTACACCTTC
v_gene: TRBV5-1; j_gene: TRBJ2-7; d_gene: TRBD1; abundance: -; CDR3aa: CASRSGGYEQYF; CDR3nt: TGCGCCAGCAGGTCAGGGGGCTACGAGCAGTACTTC
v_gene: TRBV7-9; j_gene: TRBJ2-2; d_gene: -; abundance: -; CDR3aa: CASSLLQLGELFF; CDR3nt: TGTGCCAGCAGCTTATTACAGCTCGGGGAGCTGTTTTTT
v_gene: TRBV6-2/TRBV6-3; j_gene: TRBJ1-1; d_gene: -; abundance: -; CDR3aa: CASSFTGNTEAFF; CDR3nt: TGTGCCAGCAGTTTCACCGGGAACACTGAAGCTTTCTTT
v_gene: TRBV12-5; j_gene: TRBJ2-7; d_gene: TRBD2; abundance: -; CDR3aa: CASGFRTSGNYEQYF; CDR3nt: TGTGCTAGTGGTTTCCGGACTAGCGGGAACTACGAGCAGTACTTC
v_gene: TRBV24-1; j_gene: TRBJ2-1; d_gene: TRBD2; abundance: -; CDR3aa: CATSVALAGGNEQFF; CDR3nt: TGTGCCACCAGTGTTGCACTAGCGGGAGGGAATGAGCAGTTCTTC
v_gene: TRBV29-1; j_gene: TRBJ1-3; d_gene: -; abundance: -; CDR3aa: CSVFQGAAGNTIYF; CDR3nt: TGCAGCGTTTTTCAAGGGGCAGCTGGAAACACCATATATTTT
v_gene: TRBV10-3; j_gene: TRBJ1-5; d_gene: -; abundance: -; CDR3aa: CAISESAGIGNQPQHF; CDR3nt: TGTGCCATCAGTGAGTCTGCAGGGATCGGGAATCAGCCCCAGCATTTT
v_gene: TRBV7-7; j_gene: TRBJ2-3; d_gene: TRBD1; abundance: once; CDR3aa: CASSLGRGQEENTQYF; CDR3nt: TGTGCTAGCAGCTTAGGTCGAGGACAGGAGGAGAATACGCAGTATTTT
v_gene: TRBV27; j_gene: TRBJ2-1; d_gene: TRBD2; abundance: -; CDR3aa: CASSFLGLAGVVYNEQFF; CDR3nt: TGTGCCAGCAGTTTCCTGGGACTAGCGGGAGTGGTGTACAATGAGCAGTTCTTC
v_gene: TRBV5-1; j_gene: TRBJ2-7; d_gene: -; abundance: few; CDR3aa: CASSFRTVGHEQYF; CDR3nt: TGCGCCAGCAGCTTCCGGACAGTGGGGCACGAGCAGTACTTC
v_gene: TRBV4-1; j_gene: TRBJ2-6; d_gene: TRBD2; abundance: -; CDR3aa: CASSFAGTSGRKAGANVLTF; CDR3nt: TGCGCCAGCAGCTTTGCCGGGACTAGCGGGAGAAAGGCTGGGGCCAACGTCCTGACTTTC
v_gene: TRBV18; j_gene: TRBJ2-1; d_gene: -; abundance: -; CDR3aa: CASSTKRGKNNEQFF; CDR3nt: TGTGCCAGCTCCACAAAACGCGGGAAGAACAATGAGCAGTTCTTC
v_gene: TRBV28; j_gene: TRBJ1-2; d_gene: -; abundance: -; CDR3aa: CASTSSGVFVYGYTF; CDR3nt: TGTGCCAGCACCTCATCCGGGGTATTCGTTTATGGCTACACCTTC
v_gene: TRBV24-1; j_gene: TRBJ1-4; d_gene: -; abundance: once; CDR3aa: CATSDSLTGPSTNEKLFF; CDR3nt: TGTGCCACCAGTGACTCGTTAACAGGGCCCTCAACTAATGAAAAACTGTTTTTT
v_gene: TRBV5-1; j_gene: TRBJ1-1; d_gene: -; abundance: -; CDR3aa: CASSLGGQMSTEAFF; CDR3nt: TGCGCCAGCAGCTTGGGAGGACAGATGAGCACTGAAGCTTTCTTT
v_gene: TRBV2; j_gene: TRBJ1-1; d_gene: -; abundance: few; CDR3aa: CAVHSTMNTEAFF; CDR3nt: TGTGCCGTACATAGTACTATGAACACTGAAGCTTTCTTT
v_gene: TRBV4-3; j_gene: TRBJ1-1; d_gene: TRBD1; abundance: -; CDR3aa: CASSQEGQGGTEAFF; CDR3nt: TGCGCCAGCAGCCAAGAAGGACAGGGTGGCACTGAAGCTTTCTTT
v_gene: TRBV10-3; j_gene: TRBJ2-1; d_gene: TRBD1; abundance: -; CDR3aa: CAITPGTALEQFF; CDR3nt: TGTGCCATCACCCCCGGGACAGCCCTAGAGCAGTTCTTC
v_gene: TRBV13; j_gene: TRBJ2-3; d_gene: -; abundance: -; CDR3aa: CASSLTSADTQYF; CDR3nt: TGTGCCAGCAGCCTGACTAGTGCAGATACGCAGTATTTT
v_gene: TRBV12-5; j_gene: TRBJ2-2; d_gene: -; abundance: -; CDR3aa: CASGLVGWTDRPGELFF; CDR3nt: TGTGCTAGTGGTTTGGTAGGTTGGACCGACAGACCCGGGGAGCTGTTTTTT